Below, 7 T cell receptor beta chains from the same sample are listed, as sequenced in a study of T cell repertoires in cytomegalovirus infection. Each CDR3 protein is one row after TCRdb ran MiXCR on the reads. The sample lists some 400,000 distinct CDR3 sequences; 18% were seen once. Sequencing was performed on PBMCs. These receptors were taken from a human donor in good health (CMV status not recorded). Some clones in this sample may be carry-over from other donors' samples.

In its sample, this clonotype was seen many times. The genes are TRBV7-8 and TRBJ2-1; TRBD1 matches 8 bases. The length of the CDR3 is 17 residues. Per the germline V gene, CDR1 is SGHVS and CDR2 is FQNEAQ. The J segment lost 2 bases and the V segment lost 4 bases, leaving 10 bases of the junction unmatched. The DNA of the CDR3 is TGTGCCAGCAGCTCCCGCGGGCGACAGGGGACCTACAATGAGCAGTTCTTC. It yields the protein CASSSRGRQGTYNEQFF.

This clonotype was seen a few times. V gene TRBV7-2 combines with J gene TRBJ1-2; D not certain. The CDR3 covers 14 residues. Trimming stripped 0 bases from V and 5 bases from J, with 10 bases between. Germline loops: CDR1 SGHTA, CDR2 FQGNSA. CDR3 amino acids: CASSLAGFGYGYTF. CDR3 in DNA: TGTGCCAGCAGCTTAGCTGGTTTTGGGTATGGCTACACCTTC.

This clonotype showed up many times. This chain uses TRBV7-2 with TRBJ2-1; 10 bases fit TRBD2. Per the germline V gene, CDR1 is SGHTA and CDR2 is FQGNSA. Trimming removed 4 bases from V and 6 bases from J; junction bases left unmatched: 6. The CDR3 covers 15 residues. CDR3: CASSYLAGDGNEQFF. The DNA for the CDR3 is TGTGCCAGCAGCTACCTAGCGGGAGATGGCAATGAGCAGTTCTTC.

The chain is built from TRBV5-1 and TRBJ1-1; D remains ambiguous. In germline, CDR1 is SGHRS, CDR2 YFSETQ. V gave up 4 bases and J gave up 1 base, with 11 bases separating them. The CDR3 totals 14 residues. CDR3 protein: CASSQRSGNTEAFF. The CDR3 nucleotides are TGCGCCAGCAGCCAACGCTCGGGGAACACTGAAGCTTTCTTT.

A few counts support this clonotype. In DNA, the CDR3 is TGTGCCAGCACCCCCGGGGGGGCCACAGATACGCAGTATTTT. This gives the protein CASTPGGATDTQYF. V is TRBV28 and J is TRBJ2-3; 8 bases are a match to TRBD2. The germline gives CDR1 MDHEN, CDR2 SYDVKM. With 7 bases clipped from V and 2 bases from J, the junction kept 5 bases outside the gene matches. The CDR3 sequence is 14 residues long. Filled out from reference TRBV28 and TRBJ2-3, the complete variable domain reads DVKVTQSSRYLVKRTGEKVFLECVQDMDHENMFWYRQDPGLGLRLIYFSYDVKMKEKGDIPEGYSVSREKKERFSLILESASTNQTSMYLCASTPGGATDTQYFGPGTRLTVL.

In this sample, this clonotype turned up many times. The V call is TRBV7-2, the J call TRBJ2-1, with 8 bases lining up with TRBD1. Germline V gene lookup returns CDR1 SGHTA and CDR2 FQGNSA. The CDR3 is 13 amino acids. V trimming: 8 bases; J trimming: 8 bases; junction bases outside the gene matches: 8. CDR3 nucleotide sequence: TGTGCCAGCGGGGGGCAGGGGGCCGATGAGCAGTTCTTC. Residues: CASGGQGADEQFF.

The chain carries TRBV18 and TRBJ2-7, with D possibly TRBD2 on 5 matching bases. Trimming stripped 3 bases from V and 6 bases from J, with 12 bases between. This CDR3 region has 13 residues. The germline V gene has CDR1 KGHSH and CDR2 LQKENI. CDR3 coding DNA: TGTGCCAGCTCACCGAGGAGGAGTCTCGAGCAGTACTTC. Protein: CASSPRRSLEQYF.